This passage covers 16 T cell receptor beta chains from one sample sequenced in a study of T cells after yellow fever vaccination. TCRdb ran MiXCR on the 5' RACE reads and lists one entry per CDR3 protein. The sample has under 500,000 distinct CDR3 sequences; 18% are singletons. The source was PBMCs, collected before the yellow fever booster vaccination. Every receptor here comes from a young man who received the YFV17D yellow fever vaccine.

This clonotype was observed a few times. This chain links TRBV20-1 with TRBJ1-3; 8 positions match TRBD1. This CDR3 has 17 amino acids. V was pared by 1 base and J by 1 base, with 9 bases of the junction left unmatched. Per the germline V gene, CDR1 is DFQATT and CDR2 is SNEGSKA (reference sequence). The chain's CDR3 is CSARVGAGGFSGNTIYF. DNA for the CDR3: TGCAGTGCTAGAGTGGGGGCAGGGGGCTTTTCTGGAAACACCATATATTTT.

This clonotype was detected only a few times. The chain combines TRBV30 with TRBJ1-6; D not resolved. Germline lookup yields CDR1 GTSNPN and CDR2 SVGIG (reference sequence). Trimming took 1 base from V and 4 from J, leaving 8 bases between them. The CDR3 loop spans 14 amino acids. The DNA for the CDR3 is TGTGCCTGGAGTGAAGCGGGTTATAATTCACCCCTCCACTTT. Its protein is CAWSEAGYNSPLHF.

V and J are TRBV11-2 and TRBJ2-2; TRBD1 is a possible D gene (5 bases). With 1 base removed from V and 6 bases from J, the gap between germline ends came to 9 bases. The length of the CDR3 is 14 residues. Per the germline V gene, CDR1 is SGHAT and CDR2 is FQNNGV. The DNA of the CDR3 is TGTGCCAGCAGCTTAGTGGGCAGGGCCGGGGAGCTGTTTTTT. This encodes CASSLVGRAGELFF. The full variable domain, rest sourced from reference TRBV11-2 and TRBJ2-2, is EAGVAQSPRYKIIEKRQSVAFWCNPISGHATLYWYQQILGQGPKLLIQFQNNGVVDDSQLPKDRFSAERLKGVDSTLKIQPAKLEDSAVYLCASSLVGRAGELFFGEGSRLTVL.

V and J are TRBV10-3 and TRBJ1-3; D remains unclear. Looked up from germline, CDR1 is ENHRY and CDR2 is SYGVKD. V was cut by 0 bases and J by 8 bases, with 14 bases left in between. This CDR3 has 15 residues. The CDR3 here is CAISESVVAYDTIYF. DNA of the CDR3: TGTGCCATCAGTGAGTCTGTGGTCGCGTACGACACCATATATTTT.

The rearrangement links TRBV20-1 to TRBJ2-7; 8 nucleotides match TRBD1. This CDR3 is 12 amino acids long. Germline-derived CDR1 and CDR2 are DFQATT and SNEGSKA (reference sequence). Trimming removed 6 bases from V and 2 bases from J; junction bases left unmatched: 3. In nucleotides, the CDR3 is TGCAGTGCAAAGGACAGGGCCTACGAGCAGTACTTC. Translating gives CSAKDRAYEQYF.

This clonotype was recorded a few times. This chain connects TRBV12-3 or TRBV12-4 to TRBJ1-1; D perhaps matches TRBD1 (6 bases). The CDR3 length is 14 residues. Trimming shortened V by 2 bases and J by 9 bases, and 16 bases separated the two germline ends. CDR3 in DNA: TGTGCCAGCAGTTTACGGACAGTATCCTCCAAAGCTTTCTTT. It encodes CASSLRTVSSKAFF.

This clonotype was seen a handful of times. The V call is TRBV5-1, the J call TRBJ1-5; 9 positions match TRBD1. The CDR3 consists of 13 residues. Unmatched junction bases numbered 1, after V lost 3 bases and J lost 6 bases. Per the germline V gene, CDR1 is SGHRS and CDR2 is YFSETQ. Here the CDR3 reads CASSSDRGQPQHF. CDR3 coding DNA: TGCGCCAGCAGCTCGGACAGGGGTCAGCCCCAGCATTTT.

The V gene is TRBV9, the J gene TRBJ2-3; D gene uncertain. V was clipped by 4 bases and J by 0 bases, with 15 bases between them. CDR1 SGDLS and CDR2 YYNGEE come from the germline V gene. CDR3 length: 16 amino acids. As DNA, the CDR3 is TGTGCCAGCAGCTTCTCGACGGACCCTAGCACAGATACGCAGTATTTT. Its protein is CASSFSTDPSTDTQYF.

This clonotype came up a few times. This chain uses TRBV6-2 or TRBV6-3 with TRBJ2-3; 7 nucleotides match TRBD1. This CDR3 is built from 15 residues. Trimming at V came to 4 bases and at J to 5 bases, leaving 9 bases not matched to a gene. Germline V lookup: CDR1 MNHEY, CDR2 SVGEGT. Here the CDR3 reads CASSFSLRGLDTQYF. CDR3 sequence (DNA): TGTGCCAGCAGTTTTTCTCTTAGGGGGCTAGATACGCAGTATTTT.

This clonotype has a count of ten or more. CDR3 sequence reads: CASSQDQDRDQPQHF. The CDR3 bases are TGTGCCAGCAGCCAAGATCAGGACAGGGATCAGCCCCAGCATTTT. The genes are TRBV4-2 and TRBJ1-5, with 8 nucleotides matching TRBD1. The CDR3 length is 15 residues. V was pared by 0 bases and J by 5 bases, with 3 bases of the junction left unmatched. Germline V gives CDR1 LGHNA, CDR2 YNFKEQ.

This chain uses TRBV6-1 with TRBJ2-1; a possible D gene is TRBD2 (5 bases). Trimming stripped 1 base from V and 7 bases from J, with 11 bases between. CDR1 and CDR2 (germline): MNHNS, SASEGT. This CDR3 is 14 amino acids long. The CDR3 DNA sequence: TGTGCCAGCAGTGAAGTAGGGAGTAGTAATGAGCAGTTCTTC. Protein: CASSEVGSSNEQFF.

V gene TRBV4-3 combines with J gene TRBJ2-2, with 10 bases matching TRBD2. The germline CDR1 and CDR2 sequences are LGHNA and YSLEER. CDR3 length equals 16 residues. The ends lost 2 bases at V and 3 bases at J; junction bases unmatched: 3. Written as DNA, the CDR3 is TGCGCCAGCAGCCAACTGAGCGGGGGGGACACCGGGGAGCTGTTTTTT. This translates into CASSQLSGGDTGELFF.

This clonotype was recorded at least ten times. The chain carries TRBV7-2 and TRBJ1-2; D may be TRBD1 (6 bases). Trimming pared 0 bases from V and 8 bases from J, leaving 13 bases between. CDR3 size: 14 residues. Germline CDR1 and CDR2: SGHTA and FQGNSA. The CDR3 spells CASSLAMGARGYTF. The CDR3 nucleotides read TGTGCCAGCAGCTTAGCGATGGGGGCGCGAGGCTACACCTTC. Full variable domain (remainder filled in from reference TRBV7-2 and TRBJ1-2): GAGVSQSPSNKVTEKGKDVELRCDPISGHTALYWYRQSLGQGLEFLIYFQGNSAPDKSGLPSDRFSAERTGGSVSTLTIQRTQQEDSAVYLCASSLAMGARGYTFGSGTRLTVV.

This clonotype was seen a handful of times. The chain carries TRBV12-3 or TRBV12-4 and TRBJ1-1; 8 bases align to TRBD1. The length of the CDR3 is 13 residues. The J segment lost 11 bases and the V segment lost 3 bases, leaving 8 bases of the junction unmatched. The CDR3 DNA reads TGTGCCAGCAGTTTTCAGGGGGCCGCAGGGGCTTTCTTT. This codes for CASSFQGAAGAFF.

The V gene is TRBV9, the J gene TRBJ2-1, with D perhaps given as TRBD1 or TRBD2 (5 bases each). CDR1 and CDR2 from the germline V gene are SGDLS and YYNGEE. CDR3 length: 15 residues. V was cut by 5 bases and J by 5 bases, with 17 bases left in between. The CDR3 region is CASRPGASSNNEQFF. DNA for the CDR3: TGTGCCAGCAGGCCCGGGGCTAGCAGCAACAATGAGCAGTTCTTC.

This chain connects TRBV7-2 to TRBJ2-7; 7 nucleotides match TRBD1. The V gene end was trimmed by 4 bases and the J gene end by 6 bases; junction bases not matched to a gene: 12. The CDR3 contains 15 residues. Germline V gives CDR1 SGHTA, CDR2 FQGNSA. The CDR3 is CASSSLGTETSEQYF. CDR3 DNA: TGTGCCAGCAGCTCCCTAGGGACAGAAACGTCCGAGCAGTACTTC.